This T cell receptor beta chain originates from a study of blood T cell repertoires in COVID-19. Across the study: Both acute and convalescent COVID-19 samples were obtained from the United States, Italy and Spain. The cDNA or gDNA used as material had been derived from T cells, B-cell-depleted T cells, or PBMCs.

The CDR3 is made up of 14 amino acids. Germline CDR1 MDHEN, CDR2 SYDVKM. With V trimmed by 6 bases and J by 6 bases, 9 bases remained unmatched. Authors' processing steps: Researchers report that nucleated cell counts were estimated from reference gene primer amplification. Clones were sequenced by immunoSEQ multiplex PCR, and TCRdb holds only the in-frame ones, with some missing. V and J calls and clone size are given by that table; D and trimming were obtained from the DNA. The table lists fewer than 200,000 clones, roughly 90% of them singletons. This sequence joins TRBV28 and TRBJ1-2; TRBD1 aligns across 8 bases. This clonotype was obtained from a man aged 45 to 65 with acute or convalescent COVID-19. The source material was peripheral blood. The CDR3 coding sequence is TGTGCCAGCAGATCTCTTGACAGGGGAGATGGCTACACCTTC. It codes for CASRSLDRGDGYTF.